One sample yielded the 13 T cell receptor beta chains listed below, sequenced in a study of T cell responses to AZD1222 COVID-19 vaccine. Profiling relied on immunoSEQ multiplex PCR, and the TCRdb table lists in-frame clones only, not all of them. The sample has about 190,000 clones, 80% to 90% seen once. The sequencing here drew on peripheral blood, taken on day 0 of AZD1222 vaccination. The receptors here all came from an adult in good health.

This chain links TRBV5-6 with TRBJ2-7; a possible D gene is TRBD1 (5 bases). The ends were cut back, 0 bases at V and 3 bases at J, with 10 bases in the middle. Per the germline V gene, CDR1 is SGHDT and CDR2 is YYEEEE. This CDR3 is 14 amino acids long. CDR3 nucleotides: TGTGCCAGCAGCTTGGTCCTTCAGGGCTACGAGCAGTACGTC. Its translation is CASSLVLQGYEQYV.

This clone was seen a single time. This rearrangement joins TRBV7-9 to TRBJ2-3; 10 bases agree with TRBD2. CDR1 is SEHNR, CDR2 FQNEAQ, per germline (reference sequence). After removal of 1 base from V and 5 bases from J, the junction contained 12 bases not matched to a gene. This CDR3 has 18 residues. The DNA of the CDR3 is TGTGCCAGCAGCTTAGGGTCCGCGAGTAGCGGGGGGAGAGATACGCAGTATTTT. Translated: CASSLGSASSGGRDTQYF.

This clone was picked up one time. The rearrangement joins TRBV10-2 to TRBJ2-2, with TRBD1 as a possible D gene (6 bases). The CDR3 is 14 residues long. V was clipped by 8 bases and J by 4 bases, with 14 bases between them. Germline lookup yields CDR1 WSHSY and CDR2 SAAADI. In DNA form, the CDR3 reads TGCGCCAGCGCGAAGGCAGGGGTCACCGGGGAGCTGTTTTTT. Amino acid sequence: CASAKAGVTGELFF.

This clone appeared a single time. The V gene is TRBV24-1, the J gene TRBJ2-7, with a tentative D call TRBD2 (6 bases). Germline V gene sequence: CDR1 KGHDR, CDR2 SFDVKD. Trimming cost V 5 bases and J 4 bases, with 17 bases left between them. The CDR3 is 15 amino acids. CDR3 bases: TGTGCCACCAGTGGAGTTAGCGGTAAGGGATACGAGCAGTACTTC. Its protein product is CATSGVSGKGYEQYF.

The chain is built from TRBV14 and TRBJ1-1; D is possibly TRBD1 (6 bases). V gave up 1 base and J gave up 1 base, with 10 bases separating them. Looked up from germline, CDR1 is SGHDN and CDR2 is FVKESK. This CDR3 comprises 15 residues. The CDR3 loop reads CASSQAGVGNTEAFF. For the CDR3, the DNA is TGTGCCAGCAGCCAAGCAGGGGTGGGGAACACTGAAGCTTTCTTT. Filled out from reference TRBV14 and TRBJ1-1, the complete variable domain reads EAGVTQFPSHSVIEKGQTVTLRCDPISGHDNLYWYRRVMGKEIKFLLHFVKESKQDESGMPNNRFLAERTGGTYSTLKVQPAELEDSGVYFCASSQAGVGNTEAFFGQGTRLTVV.

This clone was seen once. J is TRBJ2-2 and V is TRBV7-3; 9 bases map to TRBD2. The CDR3 is made up of 15 amino acids. J lost 4 bases, V lost 2 bases, and 2 bases had no gene match. CDR1 SGHTA and CDR2 FQGTGA come from the germline V gene. CDR3 in amino acids: CASSLEGLATGELFF. CDR3 nucleotides: TGTGCCAGCAGCTTAGAGGGACTAGCCACCGGGGAGCTGTTTTTT.

The chain carries TRBV11-2 and TRBJ2-6; TRBD1 aligns across 7 bases. Germline values: CDR1 SGHAT, CDR2 FQNNGV. V was pared by 4 bases and J by 4 bases, with 13 bases of the junction left unmatched. The CDR3 length is 18 residues. This CDR3 is CASSSSTGWSGGANVLTF. CDR3 nucleotides: TGTGCCAGCAGCTCCTCGACAGGGTGGAGTGGAGGGGCCAACGTCCTGACTTTC.

The V and J genes are TRBV10-2 and TRBJ1-1; D call uncertain. Trimming cost V 6 bases and J 5 bases, with 16 bases left between them. Germline assignment: CDR1 WSHSY and CDR2 SAAADI. This CDR3 is 14 amino acids long. In nucleotides, the CDR3 is TGCGCCAGCAGAGAACCACCCCGGGGAACTGAAGCTTTCTTT. This codes for CASREPPRGTEAFF.

This clone was counted only a few times. The chain joins TRBV19 to TRBJ2-3; possibly TRBD2 for D (5 bases). Trimming stripped 1 base from V and 0 bases from J, with 14 bases between. Germline loops: CDR1 LNHDA, CDR2 SQIVND (reference sequence). The CDR3 is 17 residues long. CDR3 nucleotides: TGTGCCAGTAGTATAGGTGAGGGCCACTATAGCACAGATACGCAGTATTTT. It yields the protein CASSIGEGHYSTDTQYF.

The gene calls are TRBV9 and TRBJ2-2; D gene uncertain. Germline CDR1 reads SGDLS; CDR2 reads YYNGEE. The CDR3 runs to 12 residues. The germline V and J ends were trimmed by 4 bases and 9 bases, with 10 bases remaining between them. CDR3: CASSPNGWELFF. CDR3 bases: TGTGCCAGCAGCCCAAACGGTTGGGAGCTGTTTTTT.

The CDR3 spells CASSLETGYEQYV. DNA of the CDR3: TGTGCCAGCAGTTTAGAGACAGGGTACGAGCAGTACGTC. This chain connects TRBV12-3 or TRBV12-4 to TRBJ2-7, with 7 positions matching TRBD1. The CDR3 contains 13 residues. V dropped 1 base and J dropped 4; count of bases not matched to a gene: 1.

The chain couples TRBV9 to TRBJ2-3, with D tentatively TRBD2 (7 bases). CDR3 length: 14 residues. V was clipped by 2 bases and J by 4 bases, with 11 bases between them. Per the germline V gene, CDR1 is SGDLS and CDR2 is YYNGEE. The CDR3 spells CASSVGGAADTQYF. The CDR3 bases are TGTGCCAGCAGCGTGGGGGGGGCCGCAGATACGCAGTATTTT.

The chain links TRBV6-5 to TRBJ2-1; 10 bases are a match to TRBD2. V gave up 6 bases and J gave up 6 bases; unmatched junction bases: 8. CDR3 size: 15 residues. Germline V lookup: CDR1 MNHEY, CDR2 SVGAGI. DNA of the CDR3: TGTGCCAGCAGCCTCAGCGGGGGGGCCTTCAATGAGCAGTTCTTC. As protein: CASSLSGGAFNEQFF.